This TCR beta chain appears in the sequencing data of a study of blood T cells in healthy people across ages. Trimming left V 3 bases short and J 8 bases short, with 13 bases between. This CDR3 is built from 14 residues. Germline V gives CDR1 SGHAT, CDR2 FQDESV (reference sequence). Combining a sample-barcoded 5' primer with a J-beta primer mix, a second PCR ran for roughly 6 to 12 cycles. Each CDR3 protein gets one entry after TCRdb re-called the 5' RACE reads with MiXCR. The table records approximately 800,000 distinct CDR3 sequences, roughly 25% of them present only once. Each donor gave around 9.6 milliliters of peripheral blood. These data also featured in a second study, about T cells of mothers and their children. That paper states: The yield was over 8.5 million TCR beta CDR3 reads from each mother and roughly 3 million from each child. Normalized overlap was always slightly, never significantly, higher in related than unrelated mother-child pairs.

The TCR sequence derives from a boy younger than 18 in good health. The chain is built from TRBV11-1 and TRBJ2-2; D gene unclear. The material sequenced was blood. The DNA of the CDR3 is TGTGCCAGCAGCTTCTTGGGCGCGGCGGGGGAGCTGTTTTTT. Residues: CASSFLGAAGELFF.